The TCR beta chain under discussion was sequenced for a study of T cells in narcolepsy. The repertoire was sequenced with immunoSEQ multiplex PCR; TCRdb's copy has only in-frame clones and lacks some. Of about 40,000 clones in the sample, approximately 89% were seen once. V gave up 4 bases and J gave up 10 bases, with 20 bases separating them. Germline-derived CDR1 and CDR2 are LGHNA and YNFKEQ. CDR3 length equals 15 residues. This TCR came from a human donor with narcolepsy. The sample consisted of CD45RA- memory CD4+ T cells from PBMCs. The chain joins TRBV4-2 to TRBJ2-1, with D possibly being TRBD1 or TRBD2 (6 bases each). CDR3 sequence: CASSLEGGQSREQFF. The DNA of the CDR3 is TGTGCCAGCAGCCTGGAGGGGGGCCAATCGAGGGAGCAGTTCTTC.